This T cell receptor beta chain was sequenced for a study of human T cells and chemical hapten exposure. Study-level information: Throughout a study of 20 to 25 weeks, patients underwent weekly scalp administration of diphenylcyclopropenone doses. The study's findings and limits: TCRs above 1 in 1000 frequency stayed constant with DPC sensitization. Expanded TCRs created a significantly greater count of big CDR3 similarity clusters than controls did.

Trimming pared 1 base from V and 0 bases from J, leaving 7 bases between. CDR1 is SGHTA and CDR2 is FQGNSA in the germline V gene. The CDR3 is made up of 15 amino acids. About this clonotype itself: Antigen unknown.

Time point described: patch test 3, about 24 weeks after DPC sensitization. Treatment given: therapeutic diphenylcyclopropenone sensitization with weekly scalp DPC. Blood collection took place prior to placing each patch test. TCRdb called the RACE reads again in MiXCR, with one record for every CDR3 protein. Counted here are 95,000 to 150,000 distinct CDR3 sequences, approximately 11% occurring once; the ten biggest clones make up approximately 2.5%. Sequenced material: whole blood, taken in connection with sensitization to the hapten diphenylcyclopropenone (DPC). The chain uses TRBV7-2 and TRBJ2-1; no reliable D call. This TCR was sampled from a woman between 50 and 59 years old with alopecia areata. Some clones in this sample may be carry-over from other donors' samples. The CDR3 sequence: CASSLERSSYNEQFF. CDR3 DNA sequence: TGTGCCAGCAGCTTAGAGAGGAGCTCCTACAATGAGCAGTTCTTC.